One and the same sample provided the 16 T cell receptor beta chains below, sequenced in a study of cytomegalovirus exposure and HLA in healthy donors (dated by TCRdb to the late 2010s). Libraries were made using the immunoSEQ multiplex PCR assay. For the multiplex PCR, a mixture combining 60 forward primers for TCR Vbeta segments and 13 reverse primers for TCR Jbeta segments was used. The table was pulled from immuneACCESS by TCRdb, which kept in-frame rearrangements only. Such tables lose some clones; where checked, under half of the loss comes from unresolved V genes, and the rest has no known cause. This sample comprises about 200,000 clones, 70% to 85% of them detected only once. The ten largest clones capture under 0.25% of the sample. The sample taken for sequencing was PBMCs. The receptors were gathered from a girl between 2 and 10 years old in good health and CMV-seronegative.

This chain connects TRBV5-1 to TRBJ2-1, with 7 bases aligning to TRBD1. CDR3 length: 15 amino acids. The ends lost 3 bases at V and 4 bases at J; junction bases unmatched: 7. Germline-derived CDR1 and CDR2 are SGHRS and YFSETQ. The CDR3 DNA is TGCGCCAGCAGCTCGGTGACGACAGGGTACAATGAGCAGTTCTTC. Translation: CASSSVTTGYNEQFF. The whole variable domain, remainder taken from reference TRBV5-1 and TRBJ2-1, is KAGVTQTPRYLIKTRGQQVTLSCSPISGHRSVSWYQQTPGQGLQFLFEYFSETQRNKGNFPGRFSGRQFSNSRSEMNVSTLELGDSALYLCASSSVTTGYNEQFFGPGTRLTVL.

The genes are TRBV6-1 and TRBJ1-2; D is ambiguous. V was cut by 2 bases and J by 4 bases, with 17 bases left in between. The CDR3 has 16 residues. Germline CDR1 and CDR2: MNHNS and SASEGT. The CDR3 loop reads CASSESAGFDFYGYTF. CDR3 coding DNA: TGTGCCAGCAGTGAATCGGCGGGGTTCGATTTCTATGGCTACACCTTC.

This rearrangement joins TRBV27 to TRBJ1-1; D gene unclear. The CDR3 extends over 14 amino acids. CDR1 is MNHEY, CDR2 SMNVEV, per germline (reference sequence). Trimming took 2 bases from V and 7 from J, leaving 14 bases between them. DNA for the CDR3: TGTGCCAGCAGTTTAAGAGGAGGGTCGGATGAAGCTTTCTTT. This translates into CASSLRGGSDEAFF.

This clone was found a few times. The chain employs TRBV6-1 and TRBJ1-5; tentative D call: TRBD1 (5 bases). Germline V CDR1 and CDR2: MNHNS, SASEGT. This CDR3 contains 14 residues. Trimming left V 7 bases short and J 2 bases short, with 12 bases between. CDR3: CASTEWGGNQPQHF. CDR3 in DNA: TGTGCCAGCACCGAATGGGGGGGCAATCAGCCCCAGCATTTT.

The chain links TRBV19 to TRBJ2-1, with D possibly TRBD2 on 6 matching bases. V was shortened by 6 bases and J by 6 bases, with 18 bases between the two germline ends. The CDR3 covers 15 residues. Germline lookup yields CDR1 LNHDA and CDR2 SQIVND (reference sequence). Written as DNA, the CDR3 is TGTGCCAGTAGCCACCGTTGGGGACTTCGCAATGAGCAGTTCTTC. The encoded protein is CASSHRWGLRNEQFF.

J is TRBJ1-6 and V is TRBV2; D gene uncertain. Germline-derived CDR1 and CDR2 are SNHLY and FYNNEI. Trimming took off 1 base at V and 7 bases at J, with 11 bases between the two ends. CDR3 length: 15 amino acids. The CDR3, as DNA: TGTGCCAGCAGTGAAGACAGCCCCAGGAATTCACCCCTCCACTTT. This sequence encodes CASSEDSPRNSPLHF. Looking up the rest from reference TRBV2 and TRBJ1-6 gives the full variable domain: EPEVTQTPSHQVTQMGQEVILRCVPISNHLYFYWYRQILGQKVEFLVSFYNNEISEKSEIFDDQFSVERPDGSNFTLKIRSTKLEDSAMYFCASSEDSPRNSPLHFGNGTRLTVT.

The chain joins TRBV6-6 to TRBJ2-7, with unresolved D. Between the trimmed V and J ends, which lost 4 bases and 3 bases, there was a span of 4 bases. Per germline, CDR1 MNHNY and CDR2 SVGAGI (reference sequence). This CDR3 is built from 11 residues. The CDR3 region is CASSLFYEQYF. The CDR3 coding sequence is TGTGCCAGCAGTTTATTCTACGAGCAGTACTTC.

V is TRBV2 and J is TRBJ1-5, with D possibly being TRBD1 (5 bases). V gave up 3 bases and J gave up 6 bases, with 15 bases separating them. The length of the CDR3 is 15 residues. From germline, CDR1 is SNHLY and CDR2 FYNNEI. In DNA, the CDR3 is TGTGCCAGCAGTGAGGCGGGTGGGGGGATTCAGCCCCAGCATTTT. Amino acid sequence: CASSEAGGGIQPQHF.

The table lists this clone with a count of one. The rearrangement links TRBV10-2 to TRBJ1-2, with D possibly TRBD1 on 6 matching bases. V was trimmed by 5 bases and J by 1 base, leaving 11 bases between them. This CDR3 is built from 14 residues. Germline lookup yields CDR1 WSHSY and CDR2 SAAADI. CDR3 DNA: TGCGCCAGCAGTAAAACAGGGTATAACTATGGCTACACCTTC. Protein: CASSKTGYNYGYTF.

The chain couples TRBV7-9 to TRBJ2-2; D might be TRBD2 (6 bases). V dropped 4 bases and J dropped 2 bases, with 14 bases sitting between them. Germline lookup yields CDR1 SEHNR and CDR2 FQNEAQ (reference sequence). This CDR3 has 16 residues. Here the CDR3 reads CASSSTGLPNTGELFF. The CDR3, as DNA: TGTGCCAGCAGCTCGACGGGACTCCCTAACACCGGGGAGCTGTTTTTT.

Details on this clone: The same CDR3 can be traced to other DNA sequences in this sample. For the CDR3, the DNA is TGTGCCAGCAGCTCTCAAGAGACCCAGTACTTC. Translating it yields CASSSQETQYF. The chain uses TRBV5-6 and TRBJ2-5; the D is unclear. Germline CDR1 is SGHDT and CDR2 is YYEEEE. This CDR3 spans 11 amino acids. Trimming stripped 3 bases from V and 2 bases from J, with 2 bases between.

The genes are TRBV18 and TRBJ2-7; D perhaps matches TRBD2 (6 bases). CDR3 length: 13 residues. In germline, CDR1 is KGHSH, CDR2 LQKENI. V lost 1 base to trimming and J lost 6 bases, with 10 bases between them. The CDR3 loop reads CASSPRGDGEQYF. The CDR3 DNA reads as TGTGCCAGCTCACCACGGGGGGACGGCGAGCAGTACTTC. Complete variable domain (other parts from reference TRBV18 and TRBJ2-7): NAGVMQNPRHLVRRRGQEARLRCSPMKGHSHVYWYRQLPEEGLKFMVYLQKENIIDESGMPKERFSAEFPKEGPSILRIQQVVRGDSAAYFCASSPRGDGEQYFGPGTRLTVT.

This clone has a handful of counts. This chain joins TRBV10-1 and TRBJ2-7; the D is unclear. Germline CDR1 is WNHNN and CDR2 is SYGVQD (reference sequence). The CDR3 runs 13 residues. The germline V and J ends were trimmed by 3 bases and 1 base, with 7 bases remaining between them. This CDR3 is CASSDANSYEQYF. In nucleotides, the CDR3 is TGCGCCAGCAGTGACGCTAATTCCTACGAGCAGTACTTC.

CDR3 sequence (DNA): TGTGCCAGCAGCTCGAGACAGAAAACTAACTATGGCTACACCTTC. As protein: CASSSRQKTNYGYTF. The V gene is TRBV7-9, the J gene TRBJ1-2; D is possibly TRBD1 (5 bases). The CDR3 has 15 amino acids. The germline V gene has CDR1 SEHNR and CDR2 FQNEAQ (reference sequence). V lost 4 bases and J 0 bases, leaving 12 bases between the germline ends.

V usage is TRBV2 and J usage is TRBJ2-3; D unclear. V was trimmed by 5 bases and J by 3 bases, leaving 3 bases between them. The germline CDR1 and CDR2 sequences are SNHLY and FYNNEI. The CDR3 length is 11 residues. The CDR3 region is CASSLTDTQYF. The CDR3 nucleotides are TGTGCCAGCAGTCTGACAGATACGCAGTATTTT.

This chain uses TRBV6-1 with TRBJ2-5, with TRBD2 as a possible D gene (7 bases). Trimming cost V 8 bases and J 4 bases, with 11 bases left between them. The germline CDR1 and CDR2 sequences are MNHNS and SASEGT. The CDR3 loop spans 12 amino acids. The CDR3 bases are TGTGCCAGCGGGGGGGGCCGAGAGACCCAGTACTTC. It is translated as CASGGGRETQYF.